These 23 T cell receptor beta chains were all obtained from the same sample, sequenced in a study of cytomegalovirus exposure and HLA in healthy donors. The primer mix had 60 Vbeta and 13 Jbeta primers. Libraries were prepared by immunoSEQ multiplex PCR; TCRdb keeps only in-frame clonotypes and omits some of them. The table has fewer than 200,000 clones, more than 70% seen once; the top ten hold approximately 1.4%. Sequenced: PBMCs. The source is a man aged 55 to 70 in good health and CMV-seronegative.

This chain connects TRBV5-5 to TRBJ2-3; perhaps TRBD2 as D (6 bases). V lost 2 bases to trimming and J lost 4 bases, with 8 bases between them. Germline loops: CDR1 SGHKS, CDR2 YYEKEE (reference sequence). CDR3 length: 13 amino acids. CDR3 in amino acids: CASSFWEADTQYF. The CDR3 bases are TGTGCCAGCAGCTTCTGGGAGGCAGATACGCAGTATTTT.

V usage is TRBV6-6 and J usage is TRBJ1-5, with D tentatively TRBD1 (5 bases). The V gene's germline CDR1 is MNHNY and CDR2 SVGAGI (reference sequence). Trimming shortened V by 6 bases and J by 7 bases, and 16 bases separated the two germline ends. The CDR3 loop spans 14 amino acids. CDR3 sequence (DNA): TGTGCCAGCAGCCTCGGAGGGGATGGCCAGCCCCAGCATTTT. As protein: CASSLGGDGQPQHF.

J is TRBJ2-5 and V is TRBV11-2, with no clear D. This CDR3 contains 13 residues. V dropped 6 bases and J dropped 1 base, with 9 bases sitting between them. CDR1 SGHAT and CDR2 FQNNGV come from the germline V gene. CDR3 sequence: CASSRVFQETQYF. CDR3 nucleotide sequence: TGTGCCAGCAGTCGGGTATTCCAAGAGACCCAGTACTTC.

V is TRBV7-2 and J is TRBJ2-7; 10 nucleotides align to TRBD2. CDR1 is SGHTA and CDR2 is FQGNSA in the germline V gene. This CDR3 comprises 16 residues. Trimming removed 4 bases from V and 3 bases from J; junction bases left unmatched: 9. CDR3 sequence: CASSSNLAGAYYEQYF. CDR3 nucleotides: TGTGCCAGCAGCTCCAACCTAGCGGGGGCTTACTACGAGCAGTACTTC.

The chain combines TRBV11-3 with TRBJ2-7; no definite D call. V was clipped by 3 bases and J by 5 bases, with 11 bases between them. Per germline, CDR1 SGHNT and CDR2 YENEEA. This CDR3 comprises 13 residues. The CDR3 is CASSLGPLHEQYF. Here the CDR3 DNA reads TGTGCCAGCAGCTTGGGCCCACTCCACGAGCAGTACTTC. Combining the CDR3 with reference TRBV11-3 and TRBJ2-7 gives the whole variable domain EAGVVQSPRYKIIEKKQPVAFWCNPISGHNTLYWYLQNLGQGPELLIRYENEEAVDDSQLPKDRFSAERLKGVDSTLKIQPAELGDSAVYLCASSLGPLHEQYFGPGTRLTVT.

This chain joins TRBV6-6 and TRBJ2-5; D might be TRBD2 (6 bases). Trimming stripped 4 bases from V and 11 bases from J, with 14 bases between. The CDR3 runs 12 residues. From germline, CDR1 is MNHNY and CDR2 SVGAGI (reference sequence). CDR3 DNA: TGTGCCAGCAGTTGGCAGCATCGGGAGCAGTACTTC. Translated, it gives CASSWQHREQYF.

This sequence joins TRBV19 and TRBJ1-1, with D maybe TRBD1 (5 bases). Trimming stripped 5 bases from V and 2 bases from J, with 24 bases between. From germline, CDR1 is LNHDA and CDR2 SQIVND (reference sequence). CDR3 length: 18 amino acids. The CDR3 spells CASSDSPGDRHFNTEAFF. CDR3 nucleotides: TGTGCCAGTAGTGACTCCCCGGGGGACCGCCACTTTAACACTGAAGCTTTCTTT.

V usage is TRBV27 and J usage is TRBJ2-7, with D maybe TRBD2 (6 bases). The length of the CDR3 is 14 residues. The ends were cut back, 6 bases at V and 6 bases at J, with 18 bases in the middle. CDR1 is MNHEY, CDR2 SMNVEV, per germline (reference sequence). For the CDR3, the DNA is TGTGCCAGCAGCACAACATTAAGGGAGGCCGAGCAGTACTTC. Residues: CASSTTLREAEQYF.

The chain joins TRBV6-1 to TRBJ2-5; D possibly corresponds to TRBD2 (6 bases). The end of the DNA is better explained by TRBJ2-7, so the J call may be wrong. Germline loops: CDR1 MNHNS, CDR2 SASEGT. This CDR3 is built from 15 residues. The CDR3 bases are TGTGCCAGCAGTGAAGCGGGCAGGAGGGGATACGAGCAGTACTTC. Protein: CASSEAGRRGYEQYF.

CDR3 DNA sequence: TGTGCCAGCAGGGCCAACTCGGGGTCCGGCTACGAGCAGTACTTC. It yields the protein CASRANSGSGYEQYF. The gene calls are TRBV7-2 and TRBJ2-7; D is perhaps TRBD2 (5 bases). From germline, CDR1 is SGHTA and CDR2 FQGNSA. The CDR3 covers 15 residues. Trimming pared 6 bases from V and 3 bases from J, leaving 18 bases between. The variable domain in full, with the rest retrieved from reference TRBV7-2 and TRBJ2-7, is GAGVSQSPSNKVTEKGKDVELRCDPISGHTALYWYRQSLGQGLEFLIYFQGNSAPDKSGLPSDRFSAERTGGSVSTLTIQRTQQEDSAVYLCASRANSGSGYEQYFGPGTRLTVT.

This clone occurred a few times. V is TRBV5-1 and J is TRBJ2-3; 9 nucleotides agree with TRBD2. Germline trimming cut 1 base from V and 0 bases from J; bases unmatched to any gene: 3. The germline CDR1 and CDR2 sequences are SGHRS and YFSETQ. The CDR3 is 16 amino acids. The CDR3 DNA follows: TGCGCCAGCAGCTTGAAGACTAGCGGTAGCACAGATACGCAGTATTTT. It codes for CASSLKTSGSTDTQYF.

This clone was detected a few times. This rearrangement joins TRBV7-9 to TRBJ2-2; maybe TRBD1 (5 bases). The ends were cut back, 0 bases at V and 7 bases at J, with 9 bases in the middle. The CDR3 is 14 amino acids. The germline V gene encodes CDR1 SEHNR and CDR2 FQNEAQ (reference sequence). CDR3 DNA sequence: TGTGCCAGCAGCTTAGCCAGGGCTGGCGGGGAGCTGTTTTTT. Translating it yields CASSLARAGGELFF.

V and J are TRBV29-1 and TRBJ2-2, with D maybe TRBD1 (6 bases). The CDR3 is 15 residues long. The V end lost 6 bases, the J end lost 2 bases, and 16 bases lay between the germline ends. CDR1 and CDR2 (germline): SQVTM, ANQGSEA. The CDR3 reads CSVMSGHLNTGELFF. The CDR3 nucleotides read TGCAGCGTCATGTCGGGACACCTAAACACCGGGGAGCTGTTTTTT.

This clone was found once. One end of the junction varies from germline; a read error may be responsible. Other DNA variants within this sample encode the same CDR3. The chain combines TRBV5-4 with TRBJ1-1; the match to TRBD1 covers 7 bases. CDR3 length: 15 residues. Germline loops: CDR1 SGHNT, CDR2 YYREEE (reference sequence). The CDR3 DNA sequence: TGTGCCAGCAGCCGGGACAGTCGGATGAACACTGAAGCCTTCTTT. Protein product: CASSRDSRMNTEAFF.

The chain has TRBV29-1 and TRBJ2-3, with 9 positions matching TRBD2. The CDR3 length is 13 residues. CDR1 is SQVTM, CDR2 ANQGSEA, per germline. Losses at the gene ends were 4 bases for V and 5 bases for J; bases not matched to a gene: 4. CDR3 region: CSVVRTSEDTQYF. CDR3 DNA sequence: TGCAGCGTTGTTAGGACTAGCGAAGATACGCAGTATTTT.

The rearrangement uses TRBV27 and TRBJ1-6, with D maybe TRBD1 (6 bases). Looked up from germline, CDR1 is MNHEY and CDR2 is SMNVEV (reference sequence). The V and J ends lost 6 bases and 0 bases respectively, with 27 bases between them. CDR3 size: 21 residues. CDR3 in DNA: TGTGCCAGCAGGAGATTGTTGGCAGGGGCCGCCTCCAGCTCCTATAATTCACCCCTCCACTTT. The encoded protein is CASRRLLAGAASSSYNSPLHF.

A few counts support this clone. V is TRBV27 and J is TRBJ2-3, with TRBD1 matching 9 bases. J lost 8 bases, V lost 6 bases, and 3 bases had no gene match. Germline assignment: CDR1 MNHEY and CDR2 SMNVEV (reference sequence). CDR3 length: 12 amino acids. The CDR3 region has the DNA TGTGCCAGCAGCCAGGACAGGGGTACGCAGTATTTT. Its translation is CASSQDRGTQYF.

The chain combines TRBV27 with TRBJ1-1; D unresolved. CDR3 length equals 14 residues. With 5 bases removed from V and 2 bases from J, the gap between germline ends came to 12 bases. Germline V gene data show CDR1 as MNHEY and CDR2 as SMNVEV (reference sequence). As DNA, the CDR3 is TGTGCCAGCAGTCCCCCCGTAGCTAACACTGAAGCTTTCTTT. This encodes CASSPPVANTEAFF.

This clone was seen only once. The CDR3 sequence is CASSQDGGPIRELFF. The CDR3 nucleotides are TGCGCCAGCAGCCAAGATGGGGGCCCTATCCGGGAGCTGTTTTTT. The V and J genes are TRBV4-3 and TRBJ2-2; maybe TRBD1 (6 bases). The CDR3 runs 15 residues. V was clipped by 0 bases and J by 9 bases, with 14 bases between them. Germline-derived CDR1 and CDR2 are LGHNA and YSLEER.

CDR3 sequence: CASSLEQYSPLHF. The CDR3 DNA reads as TGTGCCAGCAGCTTAGAACAGTACTCACCCCTCCACTTT. This chain links TRBV7-2 with TRBJ1-6; no clear D. There are 13 residues in the CDR3. The germline gives CDR1 SGHTA, CDR2 FQGNSA. V was shortened by 1 base and J by 10 bases, with 8 bases between the two germline ends.

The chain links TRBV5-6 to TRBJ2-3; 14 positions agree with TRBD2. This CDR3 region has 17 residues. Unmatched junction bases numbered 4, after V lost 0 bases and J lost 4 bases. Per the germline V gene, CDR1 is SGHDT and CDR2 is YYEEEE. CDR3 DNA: TGTGCCAGCAGCTTGGCGGGACTAGCGGGAGACTCAGATACGCAGTATTTT. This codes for CASSLAGLAGDSDTQYF.

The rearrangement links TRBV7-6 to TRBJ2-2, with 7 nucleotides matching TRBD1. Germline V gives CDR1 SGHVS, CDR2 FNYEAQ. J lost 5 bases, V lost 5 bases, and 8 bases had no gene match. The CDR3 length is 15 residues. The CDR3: CASSVDRVSTGELFF. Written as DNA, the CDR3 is TGTGCCAGCAGCGTCGACAGGGTTTCAACCGGGGAGCTGTTTTTT.

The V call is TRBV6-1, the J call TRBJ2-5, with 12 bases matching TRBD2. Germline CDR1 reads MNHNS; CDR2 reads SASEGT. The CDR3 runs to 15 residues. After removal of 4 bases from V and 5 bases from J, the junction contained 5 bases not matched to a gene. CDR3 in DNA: TGTGCCAGCAGTGGACTAGCGGGAGTAGCGGAGACCCAGTACTTC. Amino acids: CASSGLAGVAETQYF.